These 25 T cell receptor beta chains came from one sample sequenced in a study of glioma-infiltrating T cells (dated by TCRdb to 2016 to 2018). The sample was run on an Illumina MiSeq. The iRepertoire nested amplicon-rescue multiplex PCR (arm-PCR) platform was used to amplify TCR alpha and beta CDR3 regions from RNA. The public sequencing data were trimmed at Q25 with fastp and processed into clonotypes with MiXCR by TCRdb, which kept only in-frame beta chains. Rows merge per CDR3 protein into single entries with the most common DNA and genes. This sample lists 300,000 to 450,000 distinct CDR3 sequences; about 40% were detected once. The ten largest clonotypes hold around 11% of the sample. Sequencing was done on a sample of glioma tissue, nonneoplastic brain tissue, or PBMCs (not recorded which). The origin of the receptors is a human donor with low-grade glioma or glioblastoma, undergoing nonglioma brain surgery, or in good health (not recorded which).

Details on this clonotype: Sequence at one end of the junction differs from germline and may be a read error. CDR3 nucleotides: TGTGCCAGCAAATTGACAGGGATCTCCTGCGAGCAGTACTTC. This encodes CASKLTGISCEQYF. The V call is TRBV6-5, the J call TRBJ2-7, with TRBD1 identical over 7 bases. Per the germline V gene, CDR1 is MNHEY and CDR2 is SVGAGI. The CDR3 loop spans 14 amino acids.

DNA of the CDR3: TGTGCCAGCCAAAAGACGTCAACTAATGAAAAACTGTTTTTT. Protein sequence: CASQKTSTNEKLFF. This chain connects TRBV2 to TRBJ1-4; D remains ambiguous. The germline V gene encodes CDR1 SNHLY and CDR2 FYNNEI. Trimming shortened V by 8 bases and J by 0 bases, and 10 bases separated the two germline ends. CDR3 length equals 14 residues.

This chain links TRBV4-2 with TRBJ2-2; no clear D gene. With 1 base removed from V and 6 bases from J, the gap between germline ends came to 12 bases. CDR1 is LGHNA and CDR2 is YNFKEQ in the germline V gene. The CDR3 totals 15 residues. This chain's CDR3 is CASSQGFGWAGELFF. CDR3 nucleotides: TGTGCCAGCAGCCAAGGATTTGGGTGGGCCGGGGAGCTGTTTTTT.

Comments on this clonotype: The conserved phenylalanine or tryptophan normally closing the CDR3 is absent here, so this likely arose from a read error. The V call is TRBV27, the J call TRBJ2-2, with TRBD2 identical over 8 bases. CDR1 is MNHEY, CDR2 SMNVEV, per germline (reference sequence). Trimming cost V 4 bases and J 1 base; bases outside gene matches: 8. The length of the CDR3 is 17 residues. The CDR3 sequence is CASSYDYSGMNTGELFS. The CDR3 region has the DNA TGTGCCAGCAGTTACGACTATAGCGGGATGAACACCGGGGAGCTGTTTTCT.

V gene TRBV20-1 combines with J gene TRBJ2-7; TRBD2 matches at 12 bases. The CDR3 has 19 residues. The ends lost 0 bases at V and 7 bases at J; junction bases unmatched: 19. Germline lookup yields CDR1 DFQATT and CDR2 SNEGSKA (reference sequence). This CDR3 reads CSARDGGLAGCLKANEQYF. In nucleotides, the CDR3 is TGCAGTGCTAGAGATGGCGGACTAGCGGGATGTCTTAAGGCCAATGAGCAGTACTTC.

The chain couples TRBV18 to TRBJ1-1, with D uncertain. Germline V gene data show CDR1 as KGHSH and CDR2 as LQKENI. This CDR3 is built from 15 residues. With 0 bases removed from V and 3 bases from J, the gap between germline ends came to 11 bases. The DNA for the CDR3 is TGTGCCAGCTCACCACCGAGCGCGGCGGACACTGAAGCTTTCTTT. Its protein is CASSPPSAADTEAFF.

The CDR3 loop reads CASSPTRHQYEQYF. CDR3 coding DNA: TGTGCCAGCAGCCCCACCCGACACCAGTACGAGCAGTACTTC. J is TRBJ2-7 and V is TRBV11-2; D is undetermined. The CDR3 is 14 amino acids. Per the germline V gene, CDR1 is SGHAT and CDR2 is FQNNGV. V was clipped by 5 bases and J by 4 bases, with 15 bases between them.

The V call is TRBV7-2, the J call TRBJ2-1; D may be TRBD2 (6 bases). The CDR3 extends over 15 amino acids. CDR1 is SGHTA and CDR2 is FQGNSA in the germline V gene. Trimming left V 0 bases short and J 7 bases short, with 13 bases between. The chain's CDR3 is CASSLAGTDPNEQFF. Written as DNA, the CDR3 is TGTGCCAGCAGCTTAGCGGGGACTGATCCGAATGAGCAGTTCTTC.

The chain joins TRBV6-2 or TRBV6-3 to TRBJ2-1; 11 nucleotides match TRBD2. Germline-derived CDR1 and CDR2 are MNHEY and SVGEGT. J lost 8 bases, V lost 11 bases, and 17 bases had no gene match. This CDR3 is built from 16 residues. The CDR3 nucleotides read TGTGCCGGCGCAGTTAGGCAAACTAGCGGGAGTCATGAGCAGTTCTTC. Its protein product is CAGAVRQTSGSHEQFF.

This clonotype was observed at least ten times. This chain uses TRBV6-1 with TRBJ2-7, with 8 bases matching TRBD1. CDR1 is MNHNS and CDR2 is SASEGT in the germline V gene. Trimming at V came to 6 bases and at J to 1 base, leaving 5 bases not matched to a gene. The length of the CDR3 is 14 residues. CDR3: CASRPGTGSYEQYF. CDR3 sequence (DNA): TGTGCCAGCAGGCCCGGGACAGGTTCCTACGAGCAGTACTTC.

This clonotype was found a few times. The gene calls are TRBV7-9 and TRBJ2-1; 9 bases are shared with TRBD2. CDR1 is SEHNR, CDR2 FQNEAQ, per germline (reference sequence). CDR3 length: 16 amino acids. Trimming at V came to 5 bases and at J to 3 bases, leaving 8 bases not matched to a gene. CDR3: CASSPTSGGNYNEQFF. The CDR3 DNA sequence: TGTGCCAGCAGCCCGACTAGCGGAGGTAACTACAATGAGCAGTTCTTC. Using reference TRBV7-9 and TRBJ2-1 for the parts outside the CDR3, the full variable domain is DTGVSQNPRHKITKRGQNVTFRCDPISEHNRLYWYRQTLGQGPEFLTYFQNEAQLEKSRLLSDRFSAERPKGSFSTLEIQRTEQGDSAMYLCASSPTSGGNYNEQFFGPGTRLTVL.

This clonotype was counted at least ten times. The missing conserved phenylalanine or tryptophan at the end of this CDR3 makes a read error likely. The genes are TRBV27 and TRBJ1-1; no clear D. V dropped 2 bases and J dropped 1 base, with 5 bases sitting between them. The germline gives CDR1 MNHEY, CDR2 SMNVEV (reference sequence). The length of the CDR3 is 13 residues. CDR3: CASSLNRNTEAFL. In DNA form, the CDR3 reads TGTGCCAGCAGTTTAAACAGGAACACTGAAGCTTTCCTT.

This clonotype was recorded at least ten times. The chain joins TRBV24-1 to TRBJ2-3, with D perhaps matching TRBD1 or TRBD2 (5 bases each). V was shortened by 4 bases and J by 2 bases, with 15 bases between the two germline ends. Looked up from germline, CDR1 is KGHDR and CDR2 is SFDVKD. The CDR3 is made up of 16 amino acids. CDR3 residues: CATSDAGTAVTDTQYF. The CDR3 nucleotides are TGTGCCACCAGTGACGCCGGGACGGCTGTCACAGATACGCAGTATTTT.

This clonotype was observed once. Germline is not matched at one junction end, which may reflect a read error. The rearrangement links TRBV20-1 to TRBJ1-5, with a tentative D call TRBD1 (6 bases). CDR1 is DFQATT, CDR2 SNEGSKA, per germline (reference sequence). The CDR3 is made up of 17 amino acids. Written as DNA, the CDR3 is TGCAGTACTAGAGATATGGTGCAGGGGCAGGTGTATCAGCCCCAGCATTTT. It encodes CSTRDMVQGQVYQPQHF.

This CDR3 reads CASSPSGFSRADTQYF. CDR3 DNA: TGTGCCAGCAGCCCGTCAGGGTTTTCACGCGCAGATACGCAGTATTTT. The rearrangement links TRBV5-4 to TRBJ2-3; weak D call: TRBD1 (5 bases). From germline, CDR1 is SGHNT and CDR2 YYREEE (reference sequence). Trimming stripped 4 bases from V and 4 bases from J, with 19 bases between. The CDR3 contains 16 residues.

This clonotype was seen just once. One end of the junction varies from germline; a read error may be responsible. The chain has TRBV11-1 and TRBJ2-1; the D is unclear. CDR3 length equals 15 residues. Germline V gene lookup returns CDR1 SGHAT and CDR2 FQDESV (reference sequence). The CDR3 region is CASSLRMIAGNEQSF. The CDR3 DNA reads TGTGCCAGCAGCCTCCGGATGATAGCTGGCAATGAGCAGTCCTTC.

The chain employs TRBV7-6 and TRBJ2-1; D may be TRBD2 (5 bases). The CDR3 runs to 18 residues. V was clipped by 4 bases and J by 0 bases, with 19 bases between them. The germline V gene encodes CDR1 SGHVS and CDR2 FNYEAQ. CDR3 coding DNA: TGTGCCAGCAGCTACGCTAGCTTTCCGGGCCTCTCCTACAATGAGCAGTTCTTC. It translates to CASSYASFPGLSYNEQFF.

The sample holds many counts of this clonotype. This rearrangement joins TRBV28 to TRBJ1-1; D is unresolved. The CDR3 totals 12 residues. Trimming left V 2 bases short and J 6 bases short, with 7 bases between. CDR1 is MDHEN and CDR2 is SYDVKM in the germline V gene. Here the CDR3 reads CASSLGVSEAFF. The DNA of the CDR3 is TGTGCCAGCAGTTTAGGAGTGTCTGAAGCTTTCTTT.

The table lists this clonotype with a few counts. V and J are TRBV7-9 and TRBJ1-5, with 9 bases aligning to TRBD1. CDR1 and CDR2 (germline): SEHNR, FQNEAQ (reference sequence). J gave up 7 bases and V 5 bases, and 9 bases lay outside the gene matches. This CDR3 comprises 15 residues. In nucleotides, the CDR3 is TGTGCCAGCAGCCTGGGACAGGGTAAAGGACAGCCCCAGCATTTT. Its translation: CASSLGQGKGQPQHF.

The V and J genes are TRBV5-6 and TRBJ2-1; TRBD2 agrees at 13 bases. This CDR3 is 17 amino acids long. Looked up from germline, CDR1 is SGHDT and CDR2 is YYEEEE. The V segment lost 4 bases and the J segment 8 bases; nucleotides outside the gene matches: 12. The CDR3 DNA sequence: TGTGCCAGCAGCCTCCCGGGGCGGACTAGCGGGAGCGATGAGCAGTTCTTC. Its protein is CASSLPGRTSGSDEQFF.

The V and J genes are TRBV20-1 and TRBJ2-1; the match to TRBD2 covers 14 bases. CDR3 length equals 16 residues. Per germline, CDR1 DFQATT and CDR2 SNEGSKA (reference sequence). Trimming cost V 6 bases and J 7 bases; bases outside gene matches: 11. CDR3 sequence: CSATGLAGVGRNEQFF. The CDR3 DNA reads TGCAGTGCCACGGGACTAGCGGGAGTGGGCCGGAATGAGCAGTTCTTC.

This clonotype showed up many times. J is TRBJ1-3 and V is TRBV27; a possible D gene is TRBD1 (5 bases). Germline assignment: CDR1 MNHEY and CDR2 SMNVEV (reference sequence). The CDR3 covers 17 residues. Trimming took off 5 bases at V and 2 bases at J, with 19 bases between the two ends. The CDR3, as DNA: TGTGCCAGCAGTCCCCATCGTGTGGCAGGGACTGGAAACACCATATATTTT. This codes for CASSPHRVAGTGNTIYF.

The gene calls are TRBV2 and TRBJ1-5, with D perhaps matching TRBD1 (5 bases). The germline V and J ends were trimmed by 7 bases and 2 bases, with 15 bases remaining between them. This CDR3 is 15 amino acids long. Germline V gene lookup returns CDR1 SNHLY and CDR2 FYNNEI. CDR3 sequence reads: CASTERGRGNQPQHF. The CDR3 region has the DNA TGTGCCAGCACCGAAAGGGGTAGGGGCAATCAGCCCCAGCATTTT.

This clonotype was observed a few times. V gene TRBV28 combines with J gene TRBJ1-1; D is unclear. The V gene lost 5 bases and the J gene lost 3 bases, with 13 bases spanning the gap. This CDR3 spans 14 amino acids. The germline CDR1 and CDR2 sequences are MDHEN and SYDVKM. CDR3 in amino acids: CASSLSLFDTEAFF. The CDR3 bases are TGTGCCAGCAGTCTCAGTTTATTTGACACTGAAGCTTTCTTT.

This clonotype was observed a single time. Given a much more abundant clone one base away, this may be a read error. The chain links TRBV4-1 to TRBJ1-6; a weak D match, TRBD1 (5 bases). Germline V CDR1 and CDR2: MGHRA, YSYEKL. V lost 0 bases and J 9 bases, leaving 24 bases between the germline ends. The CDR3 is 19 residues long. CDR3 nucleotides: TGCGCCAGCAGCCAAGACCCTCCGGGACCGCTAAAGTCGATTTCACCCCTCCACTTT. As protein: CASSQDPPGPLKSISPLHF.